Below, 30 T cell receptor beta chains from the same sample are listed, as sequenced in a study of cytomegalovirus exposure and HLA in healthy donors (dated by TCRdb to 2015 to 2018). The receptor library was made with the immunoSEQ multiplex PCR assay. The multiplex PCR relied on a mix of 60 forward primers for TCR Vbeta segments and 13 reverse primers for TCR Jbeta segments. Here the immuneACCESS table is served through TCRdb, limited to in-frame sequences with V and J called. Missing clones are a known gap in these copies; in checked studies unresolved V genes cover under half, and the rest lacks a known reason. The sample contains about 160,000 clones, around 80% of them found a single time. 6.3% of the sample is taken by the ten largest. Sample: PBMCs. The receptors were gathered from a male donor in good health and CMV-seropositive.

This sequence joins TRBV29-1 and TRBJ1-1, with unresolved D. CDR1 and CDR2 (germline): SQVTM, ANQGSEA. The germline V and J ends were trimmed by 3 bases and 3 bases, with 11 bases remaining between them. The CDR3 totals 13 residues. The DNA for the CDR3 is TGCAGCGTTGAGGAGCACCGGGACACTGAAGCTTTCTTT. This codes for CSVEEHRDTEAFF.

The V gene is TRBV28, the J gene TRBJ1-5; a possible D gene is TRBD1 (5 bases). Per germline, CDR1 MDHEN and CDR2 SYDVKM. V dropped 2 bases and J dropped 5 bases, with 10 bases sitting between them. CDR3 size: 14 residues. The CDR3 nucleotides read TGTGCCAGCAGTTTAACAGGCCCTCATCAGCCCCAGCATTTT. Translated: CASSLTGPHQPQHF.

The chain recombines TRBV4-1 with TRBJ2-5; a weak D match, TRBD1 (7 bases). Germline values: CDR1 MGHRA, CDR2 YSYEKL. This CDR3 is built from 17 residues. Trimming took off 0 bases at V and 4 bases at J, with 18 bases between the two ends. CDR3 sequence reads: CASSQDLDRVGGETQYF. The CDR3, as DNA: TGCGCCAGCAGCCAAGATCTTGACAGGGTGGGAGGAGAGACCCAGTACTTC.

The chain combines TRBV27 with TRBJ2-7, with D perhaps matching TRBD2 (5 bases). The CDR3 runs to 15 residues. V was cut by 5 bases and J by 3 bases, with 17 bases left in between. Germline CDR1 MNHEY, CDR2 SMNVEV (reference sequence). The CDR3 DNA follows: TGTGCCAGCAGTGCCAGGATACTAGAGGTCTACGAGCAGTACTTC. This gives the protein CASSARILEVYEQYF.

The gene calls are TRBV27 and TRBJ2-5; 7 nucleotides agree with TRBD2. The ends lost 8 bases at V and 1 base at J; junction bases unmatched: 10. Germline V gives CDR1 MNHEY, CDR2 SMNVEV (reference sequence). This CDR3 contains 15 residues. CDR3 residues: CASGEGRPIQETQYF. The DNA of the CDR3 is TGTGCCAGCGGGGAGGGCCGACCCATCCAAGAGACCCAGTACTTC.

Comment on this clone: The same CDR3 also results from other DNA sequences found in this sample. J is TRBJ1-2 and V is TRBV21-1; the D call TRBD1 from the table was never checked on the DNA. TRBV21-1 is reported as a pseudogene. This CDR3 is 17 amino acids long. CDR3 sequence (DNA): TGTGCCAGCAGCAAACCCGACCGACAGGGTTCAAACTATGGCTACACCTTC. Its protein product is CASSKPDRQGSNYGYTF.

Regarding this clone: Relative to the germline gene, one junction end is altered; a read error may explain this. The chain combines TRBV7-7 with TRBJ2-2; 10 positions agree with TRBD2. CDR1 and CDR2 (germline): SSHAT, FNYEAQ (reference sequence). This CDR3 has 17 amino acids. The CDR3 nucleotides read TGTGCTAGCAGCTCAACTACTAGCGGGACTTTCACCGGGGAGCTGTTTTTT. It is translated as CASSSTTSGTFTGELFF.

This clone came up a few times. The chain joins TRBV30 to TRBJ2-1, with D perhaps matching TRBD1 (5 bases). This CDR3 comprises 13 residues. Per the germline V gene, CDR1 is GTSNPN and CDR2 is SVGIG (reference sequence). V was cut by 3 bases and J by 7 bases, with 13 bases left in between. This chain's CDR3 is CAWRIRGPNEQFF. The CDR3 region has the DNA TGTGCCTGGAGGATTAGGGGTCCTAATGAGCAGTTCTTC.

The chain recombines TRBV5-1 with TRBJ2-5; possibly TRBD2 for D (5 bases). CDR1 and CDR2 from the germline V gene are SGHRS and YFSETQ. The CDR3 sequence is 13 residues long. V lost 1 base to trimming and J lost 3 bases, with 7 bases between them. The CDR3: CASSLPGEETQYF. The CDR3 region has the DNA TGCGCCAGCAGCTTGCCCGGGGAAGAGACCCAGTACTTC.

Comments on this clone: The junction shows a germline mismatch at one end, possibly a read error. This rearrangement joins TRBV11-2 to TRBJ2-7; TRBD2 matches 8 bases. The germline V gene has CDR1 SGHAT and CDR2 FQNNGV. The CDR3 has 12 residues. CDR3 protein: CACSLAASGSYF. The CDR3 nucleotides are TGTGCCTGCAGCTTGGCGGCTAGCGGGTCATACTTC.

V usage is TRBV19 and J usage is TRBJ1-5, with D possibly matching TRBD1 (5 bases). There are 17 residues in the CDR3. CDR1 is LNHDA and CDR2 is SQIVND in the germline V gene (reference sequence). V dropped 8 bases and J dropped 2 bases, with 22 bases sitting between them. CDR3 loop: CASLPISREMGNQPQHF. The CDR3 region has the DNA TGTGCCAGTCTCCCCATATCCAGGGAAATGGGCAATCAGCCCCAGCATTTT.

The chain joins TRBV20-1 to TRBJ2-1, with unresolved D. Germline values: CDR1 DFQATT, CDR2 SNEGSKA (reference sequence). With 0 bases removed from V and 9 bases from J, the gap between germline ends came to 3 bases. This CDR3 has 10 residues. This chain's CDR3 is CSAREAEQFF. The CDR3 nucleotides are TGCAGTGCTAGAGAGGCTGAGCAGTTCTTC.

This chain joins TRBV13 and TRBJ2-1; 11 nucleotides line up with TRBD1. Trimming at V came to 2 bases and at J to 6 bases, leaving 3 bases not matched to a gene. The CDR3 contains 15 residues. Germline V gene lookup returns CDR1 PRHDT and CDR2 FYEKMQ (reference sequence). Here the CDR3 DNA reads TGTGCCAGCAGCTTAACCGGGACAGGGGGCAATGAGCAGTTCTTC. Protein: CASSLTGTGGNEQFF.

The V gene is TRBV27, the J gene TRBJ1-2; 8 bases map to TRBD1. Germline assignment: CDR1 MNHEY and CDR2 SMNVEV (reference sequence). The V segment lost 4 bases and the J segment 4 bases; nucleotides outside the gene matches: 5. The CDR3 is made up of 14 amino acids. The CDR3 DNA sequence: TGTGCCAGCAGTTCCGGACAGGGATCCTATGGCTACACCTTC. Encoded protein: CASSSGQGSYGYTF.

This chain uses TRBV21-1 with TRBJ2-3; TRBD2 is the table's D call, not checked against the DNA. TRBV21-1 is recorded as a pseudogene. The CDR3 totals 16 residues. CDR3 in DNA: TGTGCCAGCAGCAAAGTCGGAGCGGATAGCACAGATACGCAGTATTTT. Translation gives CASSKVGADSTDTQYF.

The CDR3 sequence is CASSSYRGETQYF. CDR3 coding DNA: TGTGCCAGCAGCTCCTACCGAGGGGAGACCCAGTACTTC. The V gene is TRBV7-9, the J gene TRBJ2-5; tentative D call: TRBD2 (5 bases). Germline loops: CDR1 SEHNR, CDR2 FQNEAQ (reference sequence). V lost 4 bases and J 5 bases, leaving 11 bases between the germline ends. The CDR3 loop spans 13 amino acids.

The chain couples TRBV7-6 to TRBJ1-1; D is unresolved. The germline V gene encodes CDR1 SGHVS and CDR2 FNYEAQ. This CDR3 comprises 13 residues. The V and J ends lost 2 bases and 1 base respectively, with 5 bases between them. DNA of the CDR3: TGTGCCAGCAGCTTATCCGGGAACACTGAAGCTTTCTTT. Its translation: CASSLSGNTEAFF.

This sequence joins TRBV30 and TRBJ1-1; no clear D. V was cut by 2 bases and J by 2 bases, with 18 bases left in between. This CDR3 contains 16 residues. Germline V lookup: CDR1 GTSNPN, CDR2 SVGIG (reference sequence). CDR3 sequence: CAWSPLGWRLNTEAFF. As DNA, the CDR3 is TGTGCCTGGAGTCCTCTTGGGTGGAGACTTAACACTGAAGCTTTCTTT.

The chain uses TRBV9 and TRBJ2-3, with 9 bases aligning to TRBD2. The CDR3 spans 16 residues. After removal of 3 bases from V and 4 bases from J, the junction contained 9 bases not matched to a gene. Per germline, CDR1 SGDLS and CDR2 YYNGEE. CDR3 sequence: CASSGVPQREADTQYF. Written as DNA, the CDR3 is TGTGCCAGCAGCGGGGTCCCCCAGCGGGAGGCAGATACGCAGTATTTT.

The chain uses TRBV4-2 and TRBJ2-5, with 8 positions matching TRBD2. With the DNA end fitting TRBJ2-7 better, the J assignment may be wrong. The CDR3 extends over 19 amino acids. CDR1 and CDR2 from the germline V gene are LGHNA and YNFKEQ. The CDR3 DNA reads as TGTGCCAGCAGCCAAGATACCCCCGGGAGGGTAGCGAGCTCCTACGAGCAGTACTTC. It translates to CASSQDTPGRVASSYEQYF.

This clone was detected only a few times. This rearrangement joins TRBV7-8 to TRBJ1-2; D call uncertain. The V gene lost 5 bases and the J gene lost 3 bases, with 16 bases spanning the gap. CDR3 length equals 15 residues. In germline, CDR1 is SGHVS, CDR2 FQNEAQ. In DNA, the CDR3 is TGTGCCAGCAGCCACTCGCCCGACGGGTACTATGGCTACACCTTC. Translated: CASSHSPDGYYGYTF.

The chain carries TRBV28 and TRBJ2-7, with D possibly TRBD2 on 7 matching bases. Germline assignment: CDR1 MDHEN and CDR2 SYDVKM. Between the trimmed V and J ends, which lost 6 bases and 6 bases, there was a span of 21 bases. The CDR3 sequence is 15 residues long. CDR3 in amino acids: CASSYPHGRGAEQYF. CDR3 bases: TGTGCCAGCAGCTATCCCCATGGACGGGGGGCCGAGCAGTACTTC. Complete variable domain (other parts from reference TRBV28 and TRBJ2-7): DVKVTQSSRYLVKRTGEKVFLECVQDMDHENMFWYRQDPGLGLRLIYFSYDVKMKEKGDIPEGYSVSREKKERFSLILESASTNQTSMYLCASSYPHGRGAEQYFGPGTRLTVT.

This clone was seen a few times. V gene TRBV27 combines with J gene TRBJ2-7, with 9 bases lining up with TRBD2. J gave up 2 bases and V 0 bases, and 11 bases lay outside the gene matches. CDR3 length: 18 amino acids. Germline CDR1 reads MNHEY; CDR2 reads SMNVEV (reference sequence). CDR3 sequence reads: CASSLSGLAGLSAYEQYF. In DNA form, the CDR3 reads TGTGCCAGCAGTTTATCGGGCCTAGCGGGATTATCTGCCTACGAGCAGTACTTC.

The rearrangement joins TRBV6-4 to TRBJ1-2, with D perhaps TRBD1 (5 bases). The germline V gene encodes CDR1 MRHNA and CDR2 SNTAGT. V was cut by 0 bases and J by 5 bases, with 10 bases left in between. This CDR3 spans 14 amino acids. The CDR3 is CASSDSEGAYGYTF. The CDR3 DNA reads TGTGCCAGCAGTGACTCGGAAGGGGCGTATGGCTACACCTTC.

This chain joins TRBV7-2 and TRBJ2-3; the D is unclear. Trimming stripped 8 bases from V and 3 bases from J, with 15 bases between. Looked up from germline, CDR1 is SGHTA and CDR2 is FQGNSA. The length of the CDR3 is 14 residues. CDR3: CASVPRGSTDTQYF. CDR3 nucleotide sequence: TGTGCCAGCGTGCCCCGTGGCTCGACAGATACGCAGTATTTT.

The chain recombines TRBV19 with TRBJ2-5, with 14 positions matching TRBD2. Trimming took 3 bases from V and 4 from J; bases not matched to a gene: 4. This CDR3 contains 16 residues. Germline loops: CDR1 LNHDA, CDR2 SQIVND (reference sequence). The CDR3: CASSMGLAGEGETQYF. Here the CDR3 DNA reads TGTGCCAGTAGTATGGGACTAGCGGGGGAGGGAGAGACCCAGTACTTC.

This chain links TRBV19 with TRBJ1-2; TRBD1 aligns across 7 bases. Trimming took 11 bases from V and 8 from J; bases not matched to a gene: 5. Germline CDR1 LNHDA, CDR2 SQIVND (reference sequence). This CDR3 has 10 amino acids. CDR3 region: CADQGGGYTF. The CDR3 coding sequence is TGTGCCGATCAGGGGGGAGGCTACACCTTC.

CDR3 protein: CASSLGQATDTQYF. As DNA, the CDR3 is TGCGCCAGCAGCTTGGGGCAGGCCACAGATACGCAGTATTTT. The chain has TRBV5-1 and TRBJ2-3; D is uncertain. The germline CDR1 and CDR2 sequences are SGHRS and YFSETQ. V lost 0 bases to trimming and J lost 2 bases, with 7 bases between them. The CDR3 runs 14 residues.

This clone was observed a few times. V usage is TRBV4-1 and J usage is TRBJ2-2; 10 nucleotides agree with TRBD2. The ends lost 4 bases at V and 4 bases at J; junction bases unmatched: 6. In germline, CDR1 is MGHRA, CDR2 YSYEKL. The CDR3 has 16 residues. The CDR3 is CASSPHLAGATGELFF. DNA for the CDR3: TGCGCCAGCAGCCCCCATCTAGCGGGAGCCACCGGGGAGCTGTTTTTT.

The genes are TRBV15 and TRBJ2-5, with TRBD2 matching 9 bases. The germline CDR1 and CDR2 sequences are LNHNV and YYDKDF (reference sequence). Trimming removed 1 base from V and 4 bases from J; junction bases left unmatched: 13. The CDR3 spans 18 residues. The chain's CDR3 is CATSRGPLRTSDGETQYF. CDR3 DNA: TGTGCCACCAGCAGAGGCCCCCTGAGGACTAGCGATGGAGAGACCCAGTACTTC.